This is a list of T cell receptor beta chains from one sample in a study of T cell changes during pregnancy in multiple sclerosis. Generated by immunoSEQ multiplex PCR, the TCRdb table keeps only in-frame clones and is missing some. The data show 40,000 to 60,000 clones, with approximately 91% seen just once and around 0.5% held by the top ten. Sample: CD4+ T cells from peripheral blood mononuclear cells, taken in the third trimester of pregnancy. The origin of the receptors is a female donor with multiple sclerosis, enrolled in a pregnancy study. CDR3s include the opening cysteine and the closing phenylalanine or tryptophan. D genes are given only for firm matches. The listing skips clone size in some rows; elsewhere it reads once, few, many or a size class.

D gene,J gene,CDR3 length,V gene,clone size,CDR3 DNA,CDR3 protein
TRBD2,TRBJ2-3,16,TRBV4-1,-,TGCGCCAGCAGCCCCCGGGCGACTAGCGGGGGGGGTACGCAGTATTTT,CASSPRATSGGGTQYF
-,TRBJ1-1,13,TRBV5-1,few,TGCGCCAGCAGCTTTACAGGTGGCACTGAAGCTTTCTTT,CASSFTGGTEAFF
-,TRBJ2-3,16,TRBV15,-,TGTGCCACCAGCAGAGGGCGGGGTCCCGGCACAGATACGCAGTATTTT,CATSRGRGPGTDTQYF
TRBD2,TRBJ2-2,14,TRBV29-1,-,TGCAGCGTACGAATCGGGGGGTCCAATGGGGAACTGTTTTTT,CSVRIGGSNGELFF
TRBD2,TRBJ2-5,14,TRBV13,-,TGTGCCAGCAGCTCTAGGACTAGCGGGGAGACCCAGTACTTC,CASSSRTSGETQYF
TRBD1,TRBJ2-1,16,TRBV19,-,TGTGCCAGTAGTATCCGGACAGGGTCCCCCTACAATGAGCAGTTCTTC,CASSIRTGSPYNEQFF
-,TRBJ1-6,14,TRBV5-6,-,TGTGCCAGCAGGGGGGGGTCAGATCGTTCACCCCTCCACTTT,CASRGGSDRSPLHF
-,TRBJ1-2,12,TRBV6-1,-,TGTGCCAGCAGAAGACAGGACTATGGCTACACCTTC,CASRRQDYGYTF
-,TRBJ1-6,15,TRBV2,few,TGTGCCAGCAGTGACAGATCTTTTCGTAATTCACCCCTCCACTTT,CASSDRSFRNSPLHF
-,TRBJ2-1,16,TRBV15,-,TGTGCCACCAGCAGAGATTGGCGGGGTTCCTACAATGAGCAGTTCTTC,CATSRDWRGSYNEQFF
-,TRBJ2-7,13,TRBV11-2,-,TGTGCCAGCAGCAGTACTCTAGGTTACGAGCAGTACTTC,CASSSTLGYEQYF
TRBD1,TRBJ1-5,16,TRBV15,-,TGTGCCACCAGCAGACAAACCGGGACAGGGGGTCGGCCCCAGCATTTT,CATSRQTGTGGRPQHF
TRBD2,TRBJ2-3,15,TRBV5-1,-,TGCGCCAGCAGCTACATGGGGGGGGGCACAGATACGCAGTATTTT,CASSYMGGGTDTQYF
TRBD1,TRBJ2-3,14,TRBV5-1,-,TGCGCCAGCAGCCGAGGGGGCCGCACAGATACGCAGTATTTT,CASSRGGRTDTQYF
-,TRBJ1-1,15,TRBV7-8,once,TGTGCCAGCAGCTTAGGGGGAGTACGGGACACTGAAGCTTTCTTT,CASSLGGVRDTEAFF
-,TRBJ1-5,13,TRBV6-1,-,TGTGCCAGCAGGGGCCTTGATTATCAGCCCCAGCATTTT,CASRGLDYQPQHF
-,TRBJ2-5,16,TRBV4-1,-,TGCGCCAGCAGCCAAGATGGGACTGGGCTAGCAGAGACCCAGTACTTC,CASSQDGTGLAETQYF
-,TRBJ2-7,11,TRBV10-3,-,TGTGCCATCAGCGCGGGGTACGAGCAGTACTTC,CAISAGYEQYF
TRBD1,TRBJ2-2,17,TRBV5-1,-,TGCGCCAGCAGCTCCATTGGCCGAGGGGGCTACACCGGGGAGCTGTTTTTT,CASSSIGRGGYTGELFF
TRBD1,TRBJ1-1,14,TRBV2,-,TGTGCCAGCAGTGAGGAGGGGGCTTTTACTGAAGCTTTCTTT,CASSEEGAFTEAFF
TRBD1,TRBJ1-1,15,TRBV5-1,-,TGCGCCAGCTTCAAGACAGGGCCACGTAACACTGAAGCTTTCTTT,CASFKTGPRNTEAFF
-,TRBJ1-3,16,TRBV7-9,-,TGTGCCAGCAGCTTAAACCAGGACTTGAGGGGAAACACCATATATTTT,CASSLNQDLRGNTIYF
-,TRBJ1-2,15,TRBV30,few,TGTGCCTGGAGTCCCCGCGGAGCTAGGCATGATGGCTACACCTTC,CAWSPRGARHDGYTF
TRBD1,TRBJ1-6,13,TRBV19,-,TGTGCCGGCGGGGACAGGGTCGGTTCACCCCTCCACTTT,CAGGDRVGSPLHF
TRBD1,TRBJ2-2,20,TRBV5-1,-,TGCGCCAGCAGCCTGGACCTGGACAGGGGGCGCTCGGGGGGGGAGAGAGCGCTGTTTTTT,CASSLDLDRGRSGGERALFF
-,TRBJ1-1,18,TRBV15,few,TGTGCCACCAGTTGGCCTAATCCTCGGACAGTTCGGGACACTGAAGCTTTCTTT,CATSWPNPRTVRDTEAFF
-,TRBJ1-5,15,TRBV19,-,TGTGCCAGTAACAACCTGGGGGGAGAAGGACAGCCCCAGCATTTT,CASNNLGGEGQPQHF
-,TRBJ2-5,14,TRBV30,-,TGTGCCTGGAGTGGGAGAGGGGGCCAAGAGACCCAGTACTTC,CAWSGRGGQETQYF
-,TRBJ1-2,13,TRBV6-5,once,TGTGCCAGCAGTTACGAGGGAATTGGTGGCTACACCTTC,CASSYEGIGGYTF
TRBD2,TRBJ2-2,17,TRBV7-6,-,TGTGCCAGCAGCTCCGGCCGGGGGGGCCTTAACACCGGGGAGCTGTTTTTT,CASSSGRGGLNTGELFF
-,TRBJ2-5,13,TRBV6-5,-,TGTGCCAGCAGGAGACATATTCAAGAGACCCAGTACTTC,CASRRHIQETQYF
TRBD1,TRBJ2-2,15,TRBV30,-,TGTGCCTGGAACTACAGGGGTTGGCGCACCGGGGAGCTGTTTTTT,CAWNYRGWRTGELFF
TRBD1,TRBJ1-5,15,TRBV7-6,-,TGTGCCAGCAGCCCGGGACAGGGGGCCGATCAGCCCCAGCATTTT,CASSPGQGADQPQHF
-,TRBJ1-2,16,TRBV7-2,-,TGTGCCAGCAGCTCGTTGGGGGGACGGAAAAACTATGGCTACACCTTC,CASSSLGGRKNYGYTF
TRBD1,TRBJ2-7,14,TRBV5-1,once,TGCGCCAGCAGCTTGGAAGGGACAGGGAACGAGCAGTACTTC,CASSLEGTGNEQYF
TRBD1,TRBJ2-6,18,TRBV5-4,-,TGTGCCAGCAGCTGGCCGGGACAGGGGGCTAATGGGGCCAACGTCCTGACTTTC,CASSWPGQGANGANVLTF
-,TRBJ1-1,18,TRBV10-3,-,TGTGCCATCAGTGAGTCGACTCGGGGACTCCGCAGACACACTGAAGCTTTCTTT,CAISESTRGLRRHTEAFF
-,TRBJ2-2,14,TRBV7-9,-,TGTGCCAGCAGCGCGAATTCCGTCCCCGGGGAGCTGTTTTTT,CASSANSVPGELFF
-,TRBJ1-1,13,TRBV25-1,-,TGTGCCAGCAGTGAATCTTGGACAAGACAAGCTTTCTTT,CASSESWTRQAFF
TRBD1,TRBJ1-1,14,TRBV30,few,TGTGCCTGGAGTGAACAGGGGAATGTCTTCGGGGCTTTCTTT,CAWSEQGNVFGAFF
-,TRBJ1-1,12,TRBV6-1,-,TGTGCCAGCAGGGTGAACCAGGGAGAAGCTTTCTTT,CASRVNQGEAFF
TRBD1,TRBJ2-7,16,TRBV7-9,-,TGTGCCAGCAGCTTTTTATCCTGGCCTACAGGGGTCGAGCAGTACTTC,CASSFLSWPTGVEQYF
TRBD2,TRBJ2-5,15,TRBV5-1,-,TGCGCCAGCAGCTTGGCCCCTAGCGGCCCAGGAACCCAGTACTTC,CASSLAPSGPGTQYF
TRBD2,TRBJ2-7,18,TRBV19,few,TGTGCCAGTAGCACCTTTGGCGGGGGGCTCCAAAGCTCCTACGAGCAGTACTTC,CASSTFGGGLQSSYEQYF
-,TRBJ1-2,15,TRBV19,-,TGTGCCAGTAGTATGGTGGGGGCGGCTAACTATGGCTACACCTTC,CASSMVGAANYGYTF
TRBD2,TRBJ2-3,16,TRBV6-1,-,TGTGCCAGCAGTGCCCGACTAGCGGCGAGCACAGATACGCAGTATTTT,CASSARLAASTDTQYF
TRBD1,TRBJ2-1,14,TRBV5-1,-,TGCGCCAGCACCCGGACAGGGACAAACAATGAGCAGTTCTTC,CASTRTGTNNEQFF
TRBD1,TRBJ1-2,13,TRBV2,-,TGTGCCAGCAGTGAAGACAGGGGATCGGGCTACACCTTC,CASSEDRGSGYTF
-,TRBJ1-6,14,TRBV6-1,-,TGTGCCAGCACCGAGGGCATACCGGATTCACCCCTCCACTTT,CASTEGIPDSPLHF
-,TRBJ1-3,15,TRBV5-6,-,TGTGCCAGCAGCCCCCCCGGGAACCGGGCGAACACCATATATTTT,CASSPPGNRANTIYF
TRBD1,TRBJ1-2,14,TRBV9,-,TGTGCCAGCAGCGTAATTCGACAGGGGGATGGCTACACCTTC,CASSVIRQGDGYTF
-,TRBJ1-3,14,TRBV27,-,TGTGCCAGCAGTACGGGGTACTCTGGAAACACCATATATTTT,CASSTGYSGNTIYF
-,TRBJ1-1,17,TRBV19,-,TGTGCCACCCGAGCCCTGACAGGTCCATCTATGAACACTGAAGCTTTCTTT,CATRALTGPSMNTEAFF
TRBD1,TRBJ1-2,15,TRBV4-2,-,TGTGCCAGCAGCCCCCGGGACAGGGCTAACTATGGCTACACCTTC,CASSPRDRANYGYTF
TRBD2,TRBJ2-3,18,TRBV7-2,-,TGTGCCAGCAGCTTAGAGGGCGCGGGGGGGGTCGAACGTAATACGCAGTATTTT,CASSLEGAGGVERNTQYF